The clone carrying this TCR beta chain came up once. Clones were read by immunoSEQ multiplex PCR, and TCRdb kept only the in-frame ones, dropping some. This table holds over 85,000 clones, more than 60% found once. This sample was included in a study of blood T cell repertoires in COVID-19. Looking at the study overall: Samples of COVID-19 (acute and convalescent) were obtained from the United States, Italy and Spain.

Germline CDR1 is SGHTA and CDR2 is FQGNSA. V shed 5 bases, J shed 1 base, and the junction held 3 bases outside the gene matches. This CDR3 is built from 14 residues. Sequencing was done on a sample of peripheral blood. The origin of this receptor is a man aged 65 to 85 with acute or convalescent COVID-19. The rearrangement uses TRBV7-2 and TRBJ1-2; 8 nucleotides line up with TRBD1. DNA of the CDR3: TGTGCCAGCAGCCCGGACAGGGTTAACTATGGCTACACCTTC. Protein sequence: CASSPDRVNYGYTF.